The 25 T cell receptor beta chains below come from one sample, sequenced in a study of blood T cell repertoires in COVID-19. Some clones are missing from TCRdb's copy, which holds only in-frame ones; the method was immunoSEQ multiplex PCR. The sample comprises under 200,000 clones, about 88% of which are singletons, and roughly 1.6% rests with the top ten. The sample consisted of peripheral blood. These receptors were taken from a man aged 18-30 years with active or convalescent COVID-19.

This clone was found a few times. The gene calls are TRBV30 and TRBJ1-2; D might be TRBD1 (6 bases). The CDR3 consists of 14 residues. Germline V gene data show CDR1 as GTSNPN and CDR2 as SVGIG (reference sequence). V shed 4 bases and J shed 4 bases, with 16 bases lying between them. CDR3 protein: CAWTLYRAGYGYTF. CDR3 nucleotide sequence: TGTGCCTGGACCCTATACAGGGCGGGCTATGGCTACACCTTC.

The table lists this clone with a count of one. V gene TRBV24-1 combines with J gene TRBJ1-5; D ambiguous. The germline V and J ends were trimmed by 1 base and 5 bases, with 20 bases remaining between them. Germline loops: CDR1 KGHDR, CDR2 SFDVKD. There are 18 residues in the CDR3. CDR3 bases: TGTGCCACCAGTGATTTAGAGGACCGGCAGGTGAGGGATCAGCCCCAGCATTTT. Encoded protein: CATSDLEDRQVRDQPQHF.

This clone was detected only a few times. The V gene is TRBV9, the J gene TRBJ2-3; maybe TRBD2 (5 bases). Germline assignment: CDR1 SGDLS and CDR2 YYNGEE. Trimming left V 4 bases short and J 6 bases short, with 12 bases between. The CDR3 extends over 13 amino acids. The CDR3 DNA is TGTGCCAGCAGCAAAGACTCGGGGGATACGCAGTATTTT. Residues: CASSKDSGDTQYF.

The chain employs TRBV20-1 and TRBJ2-3; the match to TRBD1 covers 11 bases. Germline loops: CDR1 DFQATT, CDR2 SNEGSKA (reference sequence). Losses at the gene ends were 3 bases for V and 5 bases for J; bases not matched to a gene: 4. The CDR3 extends over 14 amino acids. The CDR3 is CSASGTGGGDTQYF. CDR3 in DNA: TGCAGTGCTAGTGGGACAGGGGGAGGAGATACGCAGTATTTT.

The chain is built from TRBV7-2 and TRBJ1-6; TRBD1 might be the D (6 bases). The length of the CDR3 is 21 residues. The germline V gene has CDR1 SGHTA and CDR2 FQGNSA. The V gene lost 0 bases and the J gene lost 1 base, with 22 bases spanning the gap. Here the CDR3 DNA reads TGTGCCAGCAGCTTAGCGCTAGAGGGGGGGAAATGGAATTCCTATAATTCACCCCTCCACTTT. This gives the protein CASSLALEGGKWNSYNSPLHF.

This rearrangement joins TRBV27 to TRBJ2-7, with TRBD1 matching over 7 bases. This CDR3 is 21 amino acids long. The ends lost 2 bases at V and 2 bases at J; junction bases unmatched: 24. Looked up from germline, CDR1 is MNHEY and CDR2 is SMNVEV (reference sequence). The CDR3 here is CASSLVRRVQGQILLTYEQYF. As DNA, the CDR3 is TGTGCCAGCAGTTTAGTCAGACGGGTACAGGGGCAAATCCTTCTCACCTACGAGCAGTACTTC.

This clone was recorded only once. The chain is built from TRBV13 and TRBJ1-1, with D uncertain. Trimming removed 0 bases at V and 4 bases at J, with 18 bases between. The CDR3 has 17 amino acids. Looked up from germline, CDR1 is PRHDT and CDR2 is FYEKMQ (reference sequence). Written as DNA, the CDR3 is TGTGCCAGCAGCTTAGGCATGAGGGATCGGTGGAGCACTGAAGCTTTCTTT. Amino acid sequence: CASSLGMRDRWSTEAFF.

The chain couples TRBV2 to TRBJ2-3; 8 bases are a match to TRBD1. This CDR3 is built from 17 residues. Germline V gene data show CDR1 as SNHLY and CDR2 as FYNNEI. V trimming: 7 bases; J trimming: 5 bases; junction bases outside the gene matches: 17. CDR3 bases: TGTGCCAGCAATAGACAGGGGCTAGCGCCCTGGGTAGATACGCAGTATTTT. Amino acids: CASNRQGLAPWVDTQYF.

This chain joins TRBV5-8 and TRBJ1-4; no firm D call. Looked up from germline, CDR1 is SGHTS and CDR2 is YDEGEE. The CDR3 is made up of 14 amino acids. Trimming left V 2 bases short and J 7 bases short, with 12 bases between. CDR3 sequence reads: CASSFIRSTEKLFF. As DNA, the CDR3 is TGTGCCAGCAGCTTTATTAGGAGTACTGAAAAACTGTTTTTT.

The chain has TRBV6-5 and TRBJ1-1; D unclear. CDR1 and CDR2 from the germline V gene are MNHEY and SVGAGI. CDR3 length: 13 residues. V lost 6 bases, J lost 3 bases, and 11 bases lay in between. CDR3 bases: TGTGCCAGCAGCCTCGAGTGGTACACTGAAGCTTTCTTT. Its protein product is CASSLEWYTEAFF.

The chain has TRBV30 and TRBJ1-3; D ambiguous. V was shortened by 0 bases and J by 2 bases, with 11 bases between the two germline ends. Germline values: CDR1 GTSNPN, CDR2 SVGIG (reference sequence). The CDR3 covers 15 residues. The CDR3 sequence is CAWSVSRVPGNTIYF. Here the CDR3 DNA reads TGTGCCTGGAGTGTAAGTCGAGTACCTGGAAACACCATATATTTT.

J is TRBJ1-1 and V is TRBV5-6; D is uncertain. V lost 2 bases, J lost 5 bases, and 4 bases lay in between. Germline loops: CDR1 SGHDT, CDR2 YYEEEE. The CDR3 extends over 11 amino acids. CDR3 region: CASSFHTEAFF. The CDR3 nucleotides are TGTGCCAGCAGCTTTCATACTGAAGCTTTCTTT.

V gene TRBV12-3 or TRBV12-4 combines with J gene TRBJ2-2; 7 bases fit TRBD2. With V trimmed by 10 bases and J by 6 bases, 8 bases remained unmatched. CDR3 length equals 13 residues. The CDR3 here is CATQTSPPGELFF. As DNA, the CDR3 is TGTGCCACCCAGACTAGCCCTCCCGGGGAGCTGTTTTTT.

This CDR3 is CASSWSSVNTGELFF. Here the CDR3 DNA reads TGTGCCAGCAGCTGGAGTAGTGTTAACACCGGGGAGCTGTTTTTT. The J gene is TRBJ2-2, the V gene TRBV2; no reliable D call. The V end lost 6 bases, the J end lost 2 bases, and 13 bases lay between the germline ends. The CDR3 is 15 amino acids. Per the germline V gene, CDR1 is SNHLY and CDR2 is FYNNEI.

The rearrangement joins TRBV3-1 (or the pseudogene TRBV3-2) to TRBJ2-2; 9 bases match TRBD1. Germline CDR1 LGHDT, CDR2 YNNKEL (reference sequence). The length of the CDR3 is 16 residues. V shed 7 bases and J 6 bases; nucleotides not matched to a gene: 12. The CDR3 DNA follows: TGTGCCAGCATACTCAGGACAGGGGAAGGGGCCGGGGAGCTGTTTTTT. Translation gives CASILRTGEGAGELFF.

The chain combines TRBV7-3 with TRBJ2-1; TRBD2 matches at 13 bases. After removal of 0 bases from V and 4 bases from J, the junction contained 0 bases not matched to a gene. The CDR3 runs to 16 residues. Germline V gene sequence: CDR1 SGHTA, CDR2 FQGTGA. The CDR3 DNA reads TGTGCCAGCAGCTTAACACTAGCGGGAGGGTACAATGAGCAGTTCTTC. Its translation: CASSLTLAGGYNEQFF.

The rearrangement links TRBV7-9 to TRBJ2-2; weak D call: TRBD2 (6 bases). The germline CDR1 and CDR2 sequences are SEHNR and FQNEAQ (reference sequence). V was cut by 7 bases and J by 4 bases, with 13 bases left in between. The CDR3 consists of 14 residues. CDR3 DNA: TGTGCCAGCACCCTCGGGGGAGGCACCGGGGAGCTGTTTTTT. Amino acid sequence: CASTLGGGTGELFF.

V and J are TRBV9 and TRBJ1-6; 10 nucleotides line up with TRBD1. V shed 0 bases and J 7 bases; nucleotides not matched to a gene: 1. The germline V gene encodes CDR1 SGDLS and CDR2 YYNGEE. This CDR3 region has 15 residues. The CDR3 DNA reads TGTGCCAGCAGCGTAGGACAGGGGGCGAATTCACCCCTCCACTTT. This gives the protein CASSVGQGANSPLHF. The full variable domain, its missing parts supplied by reference TRBV9 and TRBJ1-6, is DSGVTQTPKHLITATGQRVTLRCSPRSGDLSVYWYQQSLDQGLQFLIQYYNGEERAKGNILERFSAQQFPDLHSELNLSSLELGDSALYFCASSVGQGANSPLHFGNGTRLTVT.

The gene calls are TRBV12-3 or TRBV12-4 and TRBJ2-3, with D possibly matching TRBD2 (6 bases). Deletions cut 8 bases from V and 3 bases from J, with 12 bases between. CDR3 length: 13 amino acids. The CDR3 here is CASVNGGTDTQYF. CDR3 DNA: TGTGCCAGCGTAAACGGGGGTACAGATACGCAGTATTTT.

The rearrangement links TRBV19 to TRBJ1-3; 9 bases map to TRBD1. The CDR3 has 18 residues. V gave up 8 bases and J gave up 1 base; unmatched junction bases: 15. The germline gives CDR1 LNHDA, CDR2 SQIVND (reference sequence). CDR3: CASRRDRASEISGNTIYF. CDR3 sequence (DNA): TGTGCCAGTCGGAGGGACAGGGCCTCTGAGATATCTGGAAACACCATATATTTT.

The chain is built from TRBV4-1 and TRBJ2-7; TRBD2 aligns across 7 bases. CDR3 length: 14 residues. CDR1 and CDR2 (germline): MGHRA, YSYEKL. V was pared by 4 bases and J by 0 bases, with 3 bases of the junction left unmatched. The chain's CDR3 is CASSPGTNSYEQYF. CDR3 in DNA: TGCGCCAGCAGCCCTGGGACTAACTCCTACGAGCAGTACTTC.

This chain connects TRBV18 to TRBJ2-3, with 8 bases that match TRBD2. The ends lost 4 bases at V and 3 bases at J; junction bases unmatched: 3. CDR3 size: 14 residues. Per germline, CDR1 KGHSH and CDR2 LQKENI. The CDR3 sequence is CASSQTGGTDTQYF. In DNA form, the CDR3 reads TGTGCCAGCTCACAGACGGGAGGGACAGATACGCAGTATTTT.

The chain combines TRBV24-1 with TRBJ2-7; 7 bases fit TRBD1. V trimming: 7 bases; J trimming: 2 bases; junction bases outside the gene matches: 4. This CDR3 region has 13 residues. Per the germline V gene, CDR1 is KGHDR and CDR2 is SFDVKD. CDR3 DNA sequence: TGTGCCACCAGCCCGGGACAGACCTACGAGCAGTACTTC. Residues: CATSPGQTYEQYF.

The rearrangement uses TRBV28 and TRBJ2-1, with D perhaps TRBD1 (6 bases). V was clipped by 5 bases and J by 3 bases, with 11 bases between them. From germline, CDR1 is MDHEN and CDR2 SYDVKM. The CDR3 has 14 amino acids. As DNA, the CDR3 is TGTGCCAGCAGTACACAGGGAATCTACAATGAGCAGTTCTTC. Residues: CASSTQGIYNEQFF.

The chain recombines TRBV29-1 with TRBJ2-3; the D gene is possibly TRBD1 (6 bases). V dropped 6 bases and J dropped 1 base, with 14 bases sitting between them. The CDR3 is 14 residues long. The germline V gene encodes CDR1 SQVTM and CDR2 ANQGSEA. The CDR3 loop reads CSVAKDRRTDTQYF. The CDR3 DNA reads as TGCAGCGTAGCGAAGGACAGACGCACAGATACGCAGTATTTT.